Following are 4 T cell receptor beta chains from one sample sequenced in a study of T cell responses to AZD1222 COVID-19 vaccine. Libraries were prepared by immunoSEQ multiplex PCR; TCRdb keeps only in-frame clonotypes and omits some of them. The sample has some 99,000 clones, about 90% seen once. Sample: peripheral blood, taken on day 0 of AZD1222 vaccination. The origin of the receptors is an adult in good health.

This clone showed up just a few times. The genes are TRBV5-1 and TRBJ1-1, with a possible D match to TRBD1 (6 bases). V was trimmed by 1 base and J by 0 bases, leaving 10 bases between them. CDR1 and CDR2 (germline): SGHRS, YFSETQ. The CDR3 spans 15 residues. In DNA form, the CDR3 reads TGCGCCAGCAGCTTGACCGGACAGATGAACACTGAAGCTTTCTTT. Translating gives CASSLTGQMNTEAFF.

The chain is built from TRBV12-3 or TRBV12-4 and TRBJ1-1, with D unclear. Trimming removed 5 bases from V and 4 bases from J, with 8 bases in between. The CDR3 totals 12 residues. This CDR3 is CASSPATTEAFF. The CDR3 DNA reads as TGTGCCAGCAGTCCAGCAACCACTGAAGCTTTCTTT.

The chain links TRBV29-1 to TRBJ1-2, with TRBD1 identical over 8 bases. Per the germline V gene, CDR1 is SQVTM and CDR2 is ANQGSEA. V was pared by 0 bases and J by 7 bases, with 13 bases of the junction left unmatched. The CDR3 sequence is 16 residues long. The CDR3 coding sequence is TGCAGCGTTGAAGAGACAGGGGCCGCCGCGGGTGGTGGCTACACCTTC. It specifies CSVEETGAAAGGGYTF.

The rearrangement links TRBV29-1 to TRBJ1-2; D is unclear. V was pared by 2 bases and J by 1 base, with 2 bases between. This CDR3 is built from 11 residues. CDR1 SQVTM and CDR2 ANQGSEA come from the germline V gene. The CDR3 DNA reads TGCAGCGTTGAACATAACTATGGCTACACCTTC. Residues: CSVEHNYGYTF.